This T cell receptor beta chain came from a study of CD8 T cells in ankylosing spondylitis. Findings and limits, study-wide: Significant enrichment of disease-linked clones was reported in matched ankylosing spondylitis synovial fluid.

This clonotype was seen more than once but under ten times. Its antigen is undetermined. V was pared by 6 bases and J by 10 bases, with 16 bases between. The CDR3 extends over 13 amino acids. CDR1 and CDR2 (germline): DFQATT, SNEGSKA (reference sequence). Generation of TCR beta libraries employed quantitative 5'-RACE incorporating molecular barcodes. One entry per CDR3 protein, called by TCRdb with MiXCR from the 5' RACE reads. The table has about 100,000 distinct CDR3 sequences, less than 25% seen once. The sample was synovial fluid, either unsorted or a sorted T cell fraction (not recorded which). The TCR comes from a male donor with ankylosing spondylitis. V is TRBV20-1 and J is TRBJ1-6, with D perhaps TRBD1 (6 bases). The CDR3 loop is CSAPHRVQSPLHF. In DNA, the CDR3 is TGCAGTGCCCCTCACAGGGTCCAATCACCCCTCCACTTT.